This T cell receptor beta chain is drawn from a study of blood T cell repertoires in COVID-19. Assay: immunoSEQ multiplex PCR; the TCRdb copy retains only in-frame clones and omits some. The data show approximately 180,000 clones, more than 80% seen once. With 1 base removed from V and 9 bases from J, the gap between germline ends came to 13 bases. The CDR3 has 14 amino acids. Per germline, CDR1 SGHAT and CDR2 FQNNGV. This clone showed up just once. The sample taken for sequencing was peripheral blood. This sequence joins TRBV11-2 and TRBJ2-1, with D possibly TRBD1 on 5 matching bases. This clonotype originated in a woman aged 80 or over with COVID-19, enrolled during active disease. The CDR3 bases are TGTGCCAGCAGCTTAGGTCCAGGGTCTGGTGAGCAGTTCTTC. Protein: CASSLGPGSGEQFF.